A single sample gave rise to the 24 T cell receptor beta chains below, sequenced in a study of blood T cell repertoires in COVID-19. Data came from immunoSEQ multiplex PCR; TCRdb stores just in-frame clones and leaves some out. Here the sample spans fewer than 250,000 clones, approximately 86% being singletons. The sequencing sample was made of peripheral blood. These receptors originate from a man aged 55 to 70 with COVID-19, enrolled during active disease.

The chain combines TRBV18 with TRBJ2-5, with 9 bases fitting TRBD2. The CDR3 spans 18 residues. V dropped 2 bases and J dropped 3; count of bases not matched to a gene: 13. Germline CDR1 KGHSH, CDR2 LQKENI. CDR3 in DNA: TGTGCCAGCTCACCAGGAGAGGGGACTAGCAGCCCCGAAGAGACCCAGTACTTC. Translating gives CASSPGEGTSSPEETQYF. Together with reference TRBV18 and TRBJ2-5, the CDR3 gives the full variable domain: NAGVMQNPRHLVRRRGQEARLRCSPMKGHSHVYWYRQLPEEGLKFMVYLQKENIIDESGMPKERFSAEFPKEGPSILRIQQVVRGDSAAYFCASSPGEGTSSPEETQYFGPGTRLLVL.

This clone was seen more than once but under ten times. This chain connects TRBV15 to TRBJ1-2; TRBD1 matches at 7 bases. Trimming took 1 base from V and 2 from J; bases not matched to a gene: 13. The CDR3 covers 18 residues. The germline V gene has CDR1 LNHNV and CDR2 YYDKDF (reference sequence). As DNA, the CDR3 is TGTGCCACCAGCAGAGGCTGGGGGACGTTACAGGGGAACTATGGCTACACCTTC. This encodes CATSRGWGTLQGNYGYTF. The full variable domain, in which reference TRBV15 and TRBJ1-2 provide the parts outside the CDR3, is DAMVIQNPRYQVTQFGKPVTLSCSQTLNHNVMYWYQQKSSQAPKLLFHYYDKDFNNEADTPDNFQSRRPNTSFCFLDIRSPGLGDTAMYLCATSRGWGTLQGNYGYTFGSGTRLTVV.

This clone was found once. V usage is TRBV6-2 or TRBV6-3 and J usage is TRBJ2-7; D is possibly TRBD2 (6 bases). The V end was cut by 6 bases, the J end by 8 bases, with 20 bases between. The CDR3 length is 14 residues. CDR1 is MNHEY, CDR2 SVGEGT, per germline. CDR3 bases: TGTGCCAGCAGCCTTGATGGGGGACTGAAAAAGCAGTACTTC. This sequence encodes CASSLDGGLKKQYF.

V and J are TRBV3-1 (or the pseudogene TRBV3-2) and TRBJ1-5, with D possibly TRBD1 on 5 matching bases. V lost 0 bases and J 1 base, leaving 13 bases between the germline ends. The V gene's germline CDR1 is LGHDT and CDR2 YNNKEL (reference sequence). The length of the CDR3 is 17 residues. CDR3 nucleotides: TGTGCCAGCAGCCAAGATAAGGGGCCACTCAGCAATCAGCCCCAGCATTTT. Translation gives CASSQDKGPLSNQPQHF.

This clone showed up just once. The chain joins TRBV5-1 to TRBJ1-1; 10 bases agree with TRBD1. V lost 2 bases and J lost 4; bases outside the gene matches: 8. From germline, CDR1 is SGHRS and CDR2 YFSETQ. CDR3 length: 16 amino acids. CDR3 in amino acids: CASSFTGTGDGTEAFF. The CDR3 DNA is TGCGCCAGCAGCTTCACCGGGACAGGGGACGGCACTGAAGCTTTCTTT. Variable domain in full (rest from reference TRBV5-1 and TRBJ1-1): KAGVTQTPRYLIKTRGQQVTLSCSPISGHRSVSWYQQTPGQGLQFLFEYFSETQRNKGNFPGRFSGRQFSNSRSEMNVSTLELGDSALYLCASSFTGTGDGTEAFFGQGTRLTVV.

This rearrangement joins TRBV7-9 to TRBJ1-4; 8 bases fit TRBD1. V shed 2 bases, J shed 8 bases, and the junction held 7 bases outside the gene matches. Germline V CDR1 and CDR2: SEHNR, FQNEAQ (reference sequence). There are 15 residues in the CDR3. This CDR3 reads CASSLPGGRGEKLFF. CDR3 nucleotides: TGTGCCAGCAGCTTACCAGGGGGCCGTGGAGAAAAACTGTTTTTT.

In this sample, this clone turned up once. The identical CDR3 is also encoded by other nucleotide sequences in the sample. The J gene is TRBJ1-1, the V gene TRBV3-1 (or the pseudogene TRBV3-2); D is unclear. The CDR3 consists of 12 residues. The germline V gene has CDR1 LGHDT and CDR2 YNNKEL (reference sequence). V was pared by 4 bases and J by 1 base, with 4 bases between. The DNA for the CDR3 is TGTGCCAGCAGCCGCGGGAACACTGAAGCTTTCTTT. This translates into CASSRGNTEAFF.

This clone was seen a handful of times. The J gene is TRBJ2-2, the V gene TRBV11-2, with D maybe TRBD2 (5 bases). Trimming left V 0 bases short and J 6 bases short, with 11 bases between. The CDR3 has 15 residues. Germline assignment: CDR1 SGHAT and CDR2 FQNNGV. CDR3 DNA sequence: TGTGCCAGCAGCTTAGAGGGTGTGGGAGCCGGGGAGCTGTTTTTT. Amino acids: CASSLEGVGAGELFF.

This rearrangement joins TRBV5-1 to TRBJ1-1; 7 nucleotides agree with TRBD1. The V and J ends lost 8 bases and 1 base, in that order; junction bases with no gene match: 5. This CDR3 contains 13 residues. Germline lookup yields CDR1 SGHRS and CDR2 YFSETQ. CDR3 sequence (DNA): TGCGCCAGTCAGACAGGGACGAACACTGAAGCTTTCTTT. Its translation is CASQTGTNTEAFF.

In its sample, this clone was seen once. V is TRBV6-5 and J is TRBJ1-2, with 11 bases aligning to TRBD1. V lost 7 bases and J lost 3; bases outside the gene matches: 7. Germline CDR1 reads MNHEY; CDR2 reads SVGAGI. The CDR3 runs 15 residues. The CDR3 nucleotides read TGTGCCAGCAATAGGGACAGGGGGATTGACTATGGCTACACCTTC. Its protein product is CASNRDRGIDYGYTF.

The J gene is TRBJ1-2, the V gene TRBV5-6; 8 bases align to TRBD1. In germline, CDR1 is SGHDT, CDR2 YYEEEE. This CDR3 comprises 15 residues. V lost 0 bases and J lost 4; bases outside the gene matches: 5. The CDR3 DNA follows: TGTGCCAGCAGCTTGGCCGGACAGGGCGGCTATGGCTACACCTTC. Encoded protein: CASSLAGQGGYGYTF. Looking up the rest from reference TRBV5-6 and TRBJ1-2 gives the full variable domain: DAGVTQSPTHLIKTRGQQVTLRCSPKSGHDTVSWYQQALGQGPQFIFQYYEEEERQRGNFPDRFSGHQFPNYSSELNVNALLLGDSALYLCASSLAGQGGYGYTFGSGTRLTVV.

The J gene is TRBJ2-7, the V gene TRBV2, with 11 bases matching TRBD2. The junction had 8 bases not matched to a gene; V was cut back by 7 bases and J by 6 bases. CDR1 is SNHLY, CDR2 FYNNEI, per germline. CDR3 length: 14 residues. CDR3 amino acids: CASTLLAGVAEQYF. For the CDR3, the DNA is TGTGCCAGCACCTTACTAGCGGGAGTGGCCGAGCAGTACTTC.

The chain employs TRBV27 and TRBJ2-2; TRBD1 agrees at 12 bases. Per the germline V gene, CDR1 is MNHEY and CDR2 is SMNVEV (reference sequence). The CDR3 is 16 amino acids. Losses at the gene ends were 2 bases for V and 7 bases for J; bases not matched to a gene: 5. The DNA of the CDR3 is TGTGCCAGCAGTTTAGCCGGGACAGGGGGCATCGGGGAGCTGTTTTTT. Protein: CASSLAGTGGIGELFF.

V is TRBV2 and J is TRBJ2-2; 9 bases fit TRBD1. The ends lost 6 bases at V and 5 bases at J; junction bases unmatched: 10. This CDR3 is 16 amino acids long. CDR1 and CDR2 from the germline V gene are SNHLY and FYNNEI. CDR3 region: CASRVDRGQLTGELFF. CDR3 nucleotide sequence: TGTGCCAGCAGGGTGGACAGGGGCCAACTTACCGGGGAGCTGTTTTTT.

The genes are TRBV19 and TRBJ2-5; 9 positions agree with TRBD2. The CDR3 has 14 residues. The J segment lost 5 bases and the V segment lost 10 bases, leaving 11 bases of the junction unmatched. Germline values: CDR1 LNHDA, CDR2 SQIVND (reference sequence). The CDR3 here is CATTGLAGPETQYF. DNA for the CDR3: TGTGCCACCACCGGGCTAGCGGGACCGGAGACCCAGTACTTC.

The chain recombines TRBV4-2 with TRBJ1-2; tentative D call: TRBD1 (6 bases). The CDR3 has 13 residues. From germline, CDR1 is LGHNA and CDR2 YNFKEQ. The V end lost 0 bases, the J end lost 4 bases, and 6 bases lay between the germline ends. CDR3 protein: CASSQEGGYGYTF. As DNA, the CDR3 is TGTGCCAGCAGCCAAGAAGGGGGCTATGGCTACACCTTC.

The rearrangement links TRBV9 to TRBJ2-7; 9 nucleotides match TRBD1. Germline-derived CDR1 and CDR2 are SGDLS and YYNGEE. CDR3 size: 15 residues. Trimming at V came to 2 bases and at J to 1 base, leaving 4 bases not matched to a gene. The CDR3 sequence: CASSVQGQGSYEQYF. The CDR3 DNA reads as TGTGCCAGCAGCGTTCAAGGACAGGGGTCCTACGAGCAGTACTTC.

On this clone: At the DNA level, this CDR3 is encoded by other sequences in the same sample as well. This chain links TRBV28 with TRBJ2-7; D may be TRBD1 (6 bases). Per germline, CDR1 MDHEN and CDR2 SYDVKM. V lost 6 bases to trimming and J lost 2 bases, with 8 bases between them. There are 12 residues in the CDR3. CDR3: CASSRGTYEQYF. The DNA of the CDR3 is TGTGCCAGCAGCAGGGGTACCTACGAGCAGTACTTC.

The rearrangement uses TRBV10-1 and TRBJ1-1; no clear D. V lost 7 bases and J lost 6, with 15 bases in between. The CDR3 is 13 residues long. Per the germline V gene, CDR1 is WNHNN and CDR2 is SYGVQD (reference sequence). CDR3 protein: CASKEALTSEAFF. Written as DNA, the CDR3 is TGCGCCAGCAAAGAGGCTCTAACCTCTGAAGCTTTCTTT.

The CDR3 DNA is TGCGCCAGCAGCTTGGCGTCAGAGACCCAGTACTTC. Its translation: CASSLASETQYF. The chain links TRBV5-1 to TRBJ2-5; no firm D call. Germline V gives CDR1 SGHRS, CDR2 YFSETQ. The V end lost 0 bases, the J end lost 4 bases, and 4 bases lay between the germline ends. The length of the CDR3 is 12 residues.

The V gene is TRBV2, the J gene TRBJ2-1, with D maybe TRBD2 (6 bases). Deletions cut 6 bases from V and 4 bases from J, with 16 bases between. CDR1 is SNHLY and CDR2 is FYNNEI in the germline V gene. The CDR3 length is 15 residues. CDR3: CASRVADLSYNEQFF. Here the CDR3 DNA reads TGTGCCAGCAGGGTAGCGGATCTGTCTTACAATGAGCAGTTCTTC.

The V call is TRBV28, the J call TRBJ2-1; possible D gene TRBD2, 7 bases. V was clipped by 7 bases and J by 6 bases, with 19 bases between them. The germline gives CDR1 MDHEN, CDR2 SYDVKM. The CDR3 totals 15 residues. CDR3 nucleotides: TGTGCCAGCAAGGGGGACCCGGGACTACCCAATGAGCAGTTCTTC. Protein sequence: CASKGDPGLPNEQFF.

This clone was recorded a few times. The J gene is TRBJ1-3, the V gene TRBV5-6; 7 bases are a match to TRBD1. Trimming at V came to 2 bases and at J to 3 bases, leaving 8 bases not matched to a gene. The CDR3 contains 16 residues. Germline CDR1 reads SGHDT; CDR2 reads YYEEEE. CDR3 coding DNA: TGTGCCAGCAGCTTACTCGACAGGGCTGATGGAAACACCATATATTTT. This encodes CASSLLDRADGNTIYF.

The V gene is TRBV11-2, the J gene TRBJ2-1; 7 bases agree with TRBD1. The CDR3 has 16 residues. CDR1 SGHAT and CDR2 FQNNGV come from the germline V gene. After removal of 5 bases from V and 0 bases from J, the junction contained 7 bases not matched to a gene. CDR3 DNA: TGTGCCAGCAGCACGGGACAGCGGAGCTCCTACAATGAGCAGTTCTTC. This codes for CASSTGQRSSYNEQFF.